The table lists the clone carrying this T cell receptor (beta chain) with many counts. Molecular barcoding with unique molecular identifiers was used for the TCRbeta library. TCRdb re-called the PCR reads through MiXCR, storing one row per CDR3 protein. The repertoire has hundreds of thousands of distinct CDR3 sequences, 16% of them found once; the top ten carry approximately 1%. This CDR3 has 15 amino acids. The V and J ends lost 1 base and 4 bases respectively, with 14 bases between them. Looked up from germline, CDR1 is SGHTA and CDR2 is FQGNSA. This sample is part of a study of T-cell reconstitution after alpha-beta-depleted transplantation in children.

The clonotype originates from a human donor who donated a stem cell graft to a child with acute myeloid leukemia. The input for sequencing was PBMCs from the stem cell graft donor, taken from the stem cell graft. The chain uses TRBV7-2 and TRBJ2-7; maybe TRBD2 (5 bases). The CDR3 is CASSLVGETRYEQYF. The CDR3 DNA follows: TGTGCCAGCAGCTTAGTCGGGGAAACGAGGTACGAGCAGTACTTC.